A single sample gave rise to the 6 T cell receptor beta chains below, sequenced in a study of blood T cell repertoires in COVID-19. Sequenced by immunoSEQ multiplex PCR; TCRdb stores in-frame clones only, minus some. Counted here are roughly 150,000 clones, 60% to 85% occurring once; the ten biggest clones make up over 7%. Sequenced input: peripheral blood. The receptors here all came from a man aged 45 to 65 with active or convalescent COVID-19.

The genes are TRBV28 and TRBJ1-6; a weak D match, TRBD1 (5 bases). The CDR3 loop spans 17 amino acids. With 5 bases removed from V and 0 bases from J, the gap between germline ends came to 14 bases. Looked up from germline, CDR1 is MDHEN and CDR2 is SYDVKM. CDR3 sequence reads: CASSLPGESSYNSPLHF. For the CDR3, the DNA is TGTGCCAGCAGTCTACCGGGGGAGAGCTCCTATAATTCACCCCTCCACTTT.

The chain is built from TRBV12-3 or TRBV12-4 and TRBJ2-6, with D possibly matching TRBD1 (5 bases). The ends were cut back, 6 bases at V and 3 bases at J, with 6 bases in the middle. The CDR3 is 13 residues long. The CDR3 nucleotides are TGTGCCAGCAGGGGGCTTGGGGCCAACGTCCTGACTTTC. Protein sequence: CASRGLGANVLTF.

The J gene is TRBJ1-1, the V gene TRBV12-3 or TRBV12-4; 8 nucleotides align to TRBD1. CDR3 size: 13 residues. V shed 5 bases, J shed 5 bases, and the junction held 4 bases outside the gene matches. The CDR3, as DNA: TGTGCCAGCAGTCAGAACAGGGGGACTGAAGCTTTCTTT. Its translation: CASSQNRGTEAFF.

The V and J genes are TRBV13 and TRBJ1-2; D is unclear. CDR1 and CDR2 from the germline V gene are PRHDT and FYEKMQ (reference sequence). Trimming cost V 5 bases and J 0 bases, with 4 bases left between them. The CDR3 totals 12 residues. In DNA form, the CDR3 reads TGTGCCAGCAGCCAGACTAACTATGGCTACACCTTC. Its translation is CASSQTNYGYTF.

The V call is TRBV7-9, the J call TRBJ2-5, with D unclear. The germline V gene encodes CDR1 SEHNR and CDR2 FQNEAQ (reference sequence). V lost 5 bases, J lost 4 bases, and 8 bases lay in between. The CDR3 extends over 12 amino acids. The CDR3 DNA sequence: TGTGCCAGCAGCGGTAGAGGAGAGACCCAGTACTTC. Its protein product is CASSGRGETQYF.

The sample holds a few counts of this clone. The J gene is TRBJ1-5, the V gene TRBV28, with a tentative D call TRBD1 (6 bases). Germline CDR1 and CDR2: MDHEN and SYDVKM. This CDR3 comprises 17 residues. With 2 bases removed from V and 0 bases from J, the gap between germline ends came to 14 bases. CDR3: CASSLPRTVYSNQPQHF. The CDR3 DNA is TGTGCCAGCAGTTTACCCCGGACAGTTTATAGCAATCAGCCCCAGCATTTT.